The next 22 T cell receptor beta chains were all read from a single sample in a study of shared clonotypes between healthy human individuals. The method was immunoSEQ multiplex PCR; TCRdb's version includes in-frame clones alone and lacks a portion of them. The sample lists 490,000 or so clones; approximately 80% were seen once. Input material: PBMCs. These receptor sequences come from a woman in her thirties or forties in good health. Some clones in this sample may be carry-over from other donors' samples.

The CDR3: CAISDGLTDTQYF. The DNA for the CDR3 is TGTGCCATCAGTGACGGCCTCACAGATACGCAGTATTTT. The chain uses TRBV10-3 and TRBJ2-3; D ambiguous. The CDR3 is 13 residues long. V lost 3 bases to trimming and J lost 2 bases, with 6 bases between them. The germline CDR1 and CDR2 sequences are ENHRY and SYGVKD.

This clone came up once. The chain recombines TRBV21-1 with TRBJ2-3; TRBD2 is the table's D call, not checked against the DNA. TRBV21-1 is termed a pseudogene. The CDR3 spans 16 residues. The CDR3 DNA sequence: TGTGCCAGCAGCAAAGCGAGCGGGGGGGGCACAGATACGCAGTATTTT. Translation: CASSKASGGGTDTQYF.

This chain joins TRBV11-2 and TRBJ1-2, with D maybe TRBD1 (5 bases). V dropped 4 bases and J dropped 0 bases, with 15 bases sitting between them. Germline CDR1 SGHAT, CDR2 FQNNGV. The CDR3 runs to 16 residues. The CDR3 DNA sequence: TGTGCCAGCAGCTCCTTGCAGGGCCCTACTAACTATGGCTACACCTTC. This encodes CASSSLQGPTNYGYTF.

This rearrangement joins TRBV7-3 to TRBJ2-3; D is possibly TRBD2 (6 bases). The CDR3 has 16 residues. The V end was cut by 1 base, the J end by 5 bases, with 16 bases between. Germline V CDR1 and CDR2: SGHTA, FQGTGA. As DNA, the CDR3 is TGTGCCAGCAGCTTAAATAGCGGATCATCAGGAGATACGCAGTATTTT. Translation gives CASSLNSGSSGDTQYF.

This chain links TRBV29-1 with TRBJ2-1; D is ambiguous. The V gene lost 4 bases and the J gene lost 8 bases, with 12 bases spanning the gap. The CDR3 has 12 amino acids. The V gene's germline CDR1 is SQVTM and CDR2 ANQGSEA. The CDR3 reads CSVATPWDEQFF. CDR3 in DNA: TGCAGCGTTGCGACACCTTGGGATGAGCAGTTCTTC.

This sequence joins TRBV2 and TRBJ2-3; 7 bases are shared with TRBD2. The V segment lost 6 bases and the J segment 3 bases; nucleotides outside the gene matches: 9. This CDR3 region has 15 residues. The germline V gene encodes CDR1 SNHLY and CDR2 FYNNEI. CDR3 loop: CASRRLAGATDTQYF. The CDR3 nucleotides read TGTGCCAGCAGACGACTAGCTGGCGCGACAGATACGCAGTATTTT.

This clone was detected a few times. V usage is TRBV7-2 and J usage is TRBJ2-5; perhaps TRBD2 as D (6 bases). The DNA matches TRBJ2-7 better at its end, which makes the J call doubtful. Germline-derived CDR1 and CDR2 are SGHTA and FQGNSA. The CDR3 totals 13 residues. CDR3 bases: TGTGCCAGCAGCTCCGACGGGGGCTACGAGCAGTACTTC. Its translation: CASSSDGGYEQYF.

J is TRBJ1-4 and V is TRBV19, with a possible D match to TRBD1 (6 bases). CDR3 length: 13 residues. From germline, CDR1 is LNHDA and CDR2 SQIVND (reference sequence). V dropped 8 bases and J dropped 8 bases, with 15 bases sitting between them. CDR3 sequence: CASSEGGGEKLFF. As DNA, the CDR3 is TGTGCCAGTTCGGAGGGGGGCGGCGAAAAACTGTTTTTT.

The chain combines TRBV6-1 with TRBJ2-4; weak D call: TRBD1 (5 bases). This CDR3 spans 17 amino acids. Germline CDR1 MNHNS, CDR2 SASEGT. The germline V and J ends were trimmed by 4 bases and 0 bases, with 16 bases remaining between them. CDR3 sequence reads: CASSVQGLTLAKNIQYF. The CDR3 DNA reads as TGTGCCAGCAGTGTGCAGGGCCTAACGTTAGCCAAAAACATTCAGTACTTC.

This chain joins TRBV19 and TRBJ2-1, with 10 bases lining up with TRBD2. Germline V CDR1 and CDR2: LNHDA, SQIVND (reference sequence). V dropped 5 bases and J dropped 10; count of bases not matched to a gene: 11. This CDR3 has 15 residues. CDR3 bases: TGTGCCAGTAGTCCCCAGGGGACTAGCGTCAGGGAGCAGTTCTTC. As protein: CASSPQGTSVREQFF. Together with reference TRBV19 and TRBJ2-1, the CDR3 gives the full variable domain: DGGITQSPKYLFRKEGQNVTLSCEQNLNHDAMYWYRQDPGQGLRLIYYSQIVNDFQKGDIAEGYSVSREKKESFPLTVTSAQKNPTAFYLCASSPQGTSVREQFFGPGTRLTVL.

This clone was counted once. The gene calls are TRBV7-2 and TRBJ1-2; tentative D call: TRBD1 (5 bases). The ends were cut back, 2 bases at V and 4 bases at J, with 17 bases in the middle. Germline CDR1 SGHTA, CDR2 FQGNSA. This CDR3 has 16 residues. CDR3 sequence: CASSLLSLGVVYGYTF. In DNA, the CDR3 is TGTGCCAGCAGCTTATTAAGTTTGGGGGTGGTCTATGGCTACACCTTC.

The gene calls are TRBV28 and TRBJ1-2; D is ambiguous. Germline CDR1 MDHEN, CDR2 SYDVKM. CDR3 size: 12 residues. Deletions cut 8 bases from V and 4 bases from J, with 11 bases between. The DNA for the CDR3 is TGTGCCAGCCGGTTAAATCGCTATGGCTACACCTTC. Translation: CASRLNRYGYTF.

This clone appeared a few times. The CDR3 region is CASSGPGATDTQYF. CDR3 DNA: TGTGCCAGCAGCGGCCCGGGGGCAACAGATACGCAGTATTTT. The rearrangement uses TRBV7-3 and TRBJ2-3; the D gene could be TRBD1 or TRBD2 (6 bases each). Germline-derived CDR1 and CDR2 are SGHTA and FQGTGA. The V and J ends lost 5 bases and 3 bases respectively, with 12 bases between them. The length of the CDR3 is 14 residues. Complete variable domain (other parts from reference TRBV7-3 and TRBJ2-3): GAGVSQTPSNKVTEKGKYVELRCDPISGHTALYWYRQSLGQGPEFLIYFQGTGAADDSGLPNDRFFAVRPEGSVSTLKIQRTERGDSAVYLCASSGPGATDTQYFGPGTRLTVL.

In regard to this clone: This likely reflects a read error, since a far larger clone is one base away. This chain links TRBV5-6 with TRBJ1-5; D is undetermined. In germline, CDR1 is SGHDT, CDR2 YYEEEE. The length of the CDR3 is 13 residues. Here the CDR3 DNA reads TGTGCCAGAAGCTTGGGTACCAATCAGCCCCAGCATTTT. Its protein product is CARSLGTNQPQHF.

The V and J genes are TRBV30 and TRBJ1-4; D possibly corresponds to TRBD1 (6 bases). Trimming removed 4 bases at V and 8 bases at J, with 17 bases between. This CDR3 comprises 14 residues. Looked up from germline, CDR1 is GTSNPN and CDR2 is SVGIG (reference sequence). CDR3 amino acids: CAWNKGGLSEKLFF. The CDR3 DNA sequence: TGTGCCTGGAATAAGGGGGGGTTGTCAGAAAAACTGTTTTTT.

This clone came up a few times. V gene TRBV6-5 combines with J gene TRBJ2-5; TRBD2 matches 9 bases. CDR1 MNHEY and CDR2 SVGAGI come from the germline V gene. V shed 4 bases, J shed 7 bases, and the junction held 4 bases outside the gene matches. CDR3 length equals 13 residues. As DNA, the CDR3 is TGTGCCAGCAGTTTTAGCGGGAGAGGGACCCAGTACTTC. Its translation: CASSFSGRGTQYF.

This chain links TRBV5-1 with TRBJ2-5; the match to TRBD1 covers 10 bases. Trimming removed 5 bases from V and 2 bases from J; junction bases left unmatched: 3. Germline V CDR1 and CDR2: SGHRS, YFSETQ. The CDR3 has 14 residues. CDR3 residues: CASRWDRGQETQYF. Here the CDR3 DNA reads TGCGCCAGCAGGTGGGACAGGGGTCAAGAGACCCAGTACTTC.

This clone was observed many times. Other nucleotide sequences from this sample produce the same CDR3. The chain carries TRBV6-5 and TRBJ2-7; 9 positions agree with TRBD1. CDR1 is MNHEY, CDR2 SVGAGI, per germline. V lost 6 bases and J lost 6; bases outside the gene matches: 6. This CDR3 has 13 residues. CDR3 coding DNA: TGTGCCAGCAGATTCACAGGGGGCGTCGAGCAGTACTTC. This codes for CASRFTGGVEQYF.

This clone was observed a handful of times. The chain uses TRBV28 and TRBJ2-1, with 7 positions matching TRBD2. The germline V gene has CDR1 MDHEN and CDR2 SYDVKM. The J segment lost 2 bases and the V segment lost 6 bases, leaving 4 bases of the junction unmatched. The CDR3 has 14 amino acids. The CDR3 DNA sequence: TGTGCCAGCAGCACCGGGACTACCTACAATGAGCAGTTCTTC. Protein product: CASSTGTTYNEQFF. The complete variable domain, with remaining parts taken from reference TRBV28 and TRBJ2-1, reads DVKVTQSSRYLVKRTGEKVFLECVQDMDHENMFWYRQDPGLGLRLIYFSYDVKMKEKGDIPEGYSVSREKKERFSLILESASTNQTSMYLCASSTGTTYNEQFFGPGTRLTVL.

As regards this clone: The sample has other DNA sequences that encode this CDR3 too. The chain joins TRBV30 to TRBJ2-7; D remains ambiguous. The germline CDR1 and CDR2 sequences are GTSNPN and SVGIG (reference sequence). This CDR3 contains 12 residues. V lost 0 bases, J lost 1 base, and 4 bases lay in between. CDR3 in DNA: TGTGCCTGGAGTGTCAGTTCCTACGAGCAGTACTTC. It is translated as CAWSVSSYEQYF.

CDR3 in amino acids: CAWRPGGDSEQYF. The CDR3 DNA is TGTGCCTGGAGACCTGGGGGCGATAGCGAGCAGTACTTC. J is TRBJ2-5 and V is TRBV30; possibly TRBD1 for D (6 bases). With the DNA end fitting TRBJ2-7 better, the J assignment may be wrong. The length of the CDR3 is 13 residues. Germline V gene sequence: CDR1 GTSNPN, CDR2 SVGIG (reference sequence).

This rearrangement joins TRBV7-2 to TRBJ2-7, with 8 positions matching TRBD2. With V trimmed by 3 bases and J by 4 bases, 5 bases remained unmatched. Germline CDR1 and CDR2: SGHTA and FQGNSA. The CDR3 contains 14 residues. The CDR3: CASSFTGGTYEQYF. CDR3 in DNA: TGTGCCAGCAGCTTTACGGGAGGGACGTACGAGCAGTACTTC.